This TCR beta chain was identified during a study of blood T cell repertoires in COVID-19. Study summary: Material from acute and convalescent COVID-19 was sourced from the United States, Italy and Spain.

In the original workflow: Cell counts per sample came from amplifying reference gene primers. Profiled with immunoSEQ multiplex PCR; TCRdb holds only in-frame clones, not every one. The V and J calls and clone size come from that table; D and trimming were worked out from the DNA. Here the sample spans just over 300,000 clones, around 86% being singletons. Losses at the gene ends were 5 bases for V and 8 bases for J; bases not matched to a gene: 8. This CDR3 has 13 amino acids. Material for sequencing was PBMCs or T cells enriched from blood (not recorded which). This receptor was identified in a man younger than 40 who had recovered from COVID-19. The chain couples TRBV12-3 or TRBV12-4 to TRBJ1-2, with 7 bases matching TRBD1. The CDR3 protein is CASSPQGGRGYTF. The DNA of the CDR3 is TGTGCCAGCAGTCCCCAGGGGGGACGAGGCTACACCTTC.